Sequencing of this T cell receptor beta chain was carried out in a study of blood T cell repertoires in COVID-19. Study summary: Samples representing acute and convalescent COVID-19 were sourced from the United States, Italy and Spain. PBMCs, B-cell-depleted T cells, or T cells provided the cDNA or gDNA that made up the material.

The germline gives CDR1 SGHDT, CDR2 YYEEEE. Trimming cost V 5 bases and J 0 bases, with 13 bases left between them. This CDR3 region has 15 residues. This clone was counted once. Authors' analysis steps: Using reference gene primer amplification, nucleated cell counts were estimated. Sequencing was performed with immunoSEQ multiplex PCR; in TCRdb, only in-frame clones are kept and a portion is missing. V and J calls and clone size are given by that table; D and trimming were obtained from the DNA. The repertoire holds under 150,000 clones, with around 83% as singletons. This TCR was recovered from a human donor in a cohort sampled during active COVID-19. Material: peripheral blood. The chain links TRBV5-6 to TRBJ2-3; weak D call: TRBD2 (6 bases). The CDR3 loop is CASSFSGTSTDTQYF. The CDR3 nucleotides are TGTGCCAGCAGTTTTTCCGGGACTAGCACAGATACGCAGTATTTT.